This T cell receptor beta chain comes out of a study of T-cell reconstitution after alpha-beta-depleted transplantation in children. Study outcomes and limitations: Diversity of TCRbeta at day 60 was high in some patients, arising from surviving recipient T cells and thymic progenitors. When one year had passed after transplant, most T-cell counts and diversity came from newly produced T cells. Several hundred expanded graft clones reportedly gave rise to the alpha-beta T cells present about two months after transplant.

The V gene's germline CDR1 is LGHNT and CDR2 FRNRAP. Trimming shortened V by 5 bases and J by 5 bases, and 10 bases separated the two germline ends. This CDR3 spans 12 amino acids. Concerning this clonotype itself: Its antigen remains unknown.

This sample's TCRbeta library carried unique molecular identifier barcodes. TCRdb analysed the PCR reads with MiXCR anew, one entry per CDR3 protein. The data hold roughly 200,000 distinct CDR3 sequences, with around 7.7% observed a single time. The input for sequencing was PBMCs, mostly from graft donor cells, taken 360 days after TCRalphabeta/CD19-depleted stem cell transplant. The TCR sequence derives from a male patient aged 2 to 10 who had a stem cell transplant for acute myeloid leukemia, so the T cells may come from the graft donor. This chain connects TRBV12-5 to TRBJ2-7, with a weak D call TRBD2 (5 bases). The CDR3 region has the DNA TGTGCTAGTGGTAACGACGGGAACGAGCAGTACTTC. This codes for CASGNDGNEQYF.